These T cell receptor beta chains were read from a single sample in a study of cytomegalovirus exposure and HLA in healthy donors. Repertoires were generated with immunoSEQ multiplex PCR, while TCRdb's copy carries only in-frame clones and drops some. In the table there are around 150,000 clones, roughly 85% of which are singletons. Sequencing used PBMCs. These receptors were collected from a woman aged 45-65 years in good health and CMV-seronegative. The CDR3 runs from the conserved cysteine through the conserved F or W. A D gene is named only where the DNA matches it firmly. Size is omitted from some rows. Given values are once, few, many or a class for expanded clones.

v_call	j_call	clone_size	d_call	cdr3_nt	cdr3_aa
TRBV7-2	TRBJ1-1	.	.	TGTGCCAGCAGCCTGGCACAGGGTTTTAGCACTGAAGCTTTCTTT	CASSLAQGFSTEAFF
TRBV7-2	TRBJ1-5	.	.	TGTGCCAGCAGCCCCCGGGGGAATAGCAATCAGCCCCAGCATTTT	CASSPRGNSNQPQHF
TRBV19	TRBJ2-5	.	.	TGTGCCAGTAGTATATTCACCCCACAGGGTTTCCAAGAGACCCAGTACTTC	CASSIFTPQGFQETQYF
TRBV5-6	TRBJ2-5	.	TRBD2	TGTGCCAGCAGCTTGAGGACTAGAACGGGAGAGACCCAGTACTTC	CASSLRTRTGETQYF
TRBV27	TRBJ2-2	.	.	TGTGCCAGCAGTGCTAGAAACACCGGGGAGCTGTTTTTT	CASSARNTGELFF
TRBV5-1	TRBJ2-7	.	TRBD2	TGCGCCAGCAGCTTCGGACTAGCGTTGGACGAGCAGTACTTC	CASSFGLALDEQYF
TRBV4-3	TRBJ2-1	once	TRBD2	TGCGCCAGCAGCCCCGGACTAGCGGGGAACAATGAGCAGTTCTTC	CASSPGLAGNNEQFF
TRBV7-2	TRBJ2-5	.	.	TGTGCCAGCAGCTCCTCCTTTCAAGAGACCCAGTACTTC	CASSSSFQETQYF
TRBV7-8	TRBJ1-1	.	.	TGTGCCAGCAGCTCTCTGGGGGGGTCAATCACTCCTGAAGCTTTCTTT	CASSSLGGSITPEAFF
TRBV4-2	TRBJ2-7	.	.	TGTGCCAGCAGCCATGAGACTAGGGCGGGAGAGCAGTACTTC	CASSHETRAGEQYF
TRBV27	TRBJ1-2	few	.	TGTGCCAGCAGCCCTTCGGGGAGGGCCTATGGCTACACCTTC	CASSPSGRAYGYTF
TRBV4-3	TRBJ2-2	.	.	TGCGCCAGCAGCCAAGAAACTTTCGGGGACACCGGGGAGCTGTTTTTT	CASSQETFGDTGELFF
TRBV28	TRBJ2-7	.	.	TGTGCCAGCAGTTCCCGCAGGTTGGTACGACAGTACTTC	CASSSRRLVRQYF
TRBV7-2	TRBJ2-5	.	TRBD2	TGTGCCAGCAGCTTAAGACTAGCGGGAGGGCACCAAGAGACCCAGTACTTC	CASSLRLAGGHQETQYF
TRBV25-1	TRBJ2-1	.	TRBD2	TGTGCCAGCAGTGGTAGCGGGGGATACAATGAGCAGTTCTTC	CASSGSGGYNEQFF
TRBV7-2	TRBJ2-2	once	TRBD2	TGTGCCAGCAGCTTCTCTCTCGGGGGGTATGGCGGGGAGCTGTTTTTT	CASSFSLGGYGGELFF
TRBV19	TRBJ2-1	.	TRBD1	TGTGCCAGTAGTTGGACAGGGGGCTACAATGAGCAGTTCTTC	CASSWTGGYNEQFF
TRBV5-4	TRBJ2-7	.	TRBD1	TGTGCCAGCAGTCAAGGACAGGGAAGGGTCGACGAGCAGTACTTC	CASSQGQGRVDEQYF
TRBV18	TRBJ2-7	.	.	TGTGCCGGCTCACCGGACAGAAACTACGAGCAGTACTTC	CAGSPDRNYEQYF
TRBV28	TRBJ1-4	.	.	TGTGCCAGCAGTTTGGGAGGAGCAACTAATGAAAAACTGTTTTTT	CASSLGGATNEKLFF
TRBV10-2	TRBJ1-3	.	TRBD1	TGCGCCAGCAGTGAGTCGGGGGGGACAGGGCACTCTGGAAACACCATATATTTT	CASSESGGTGHSGNTIYF
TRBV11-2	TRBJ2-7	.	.	TGTGCCAGCAGCTTAGGGGAAGTGACAGGCGCGGACTTC	CASSLGEVTGADF
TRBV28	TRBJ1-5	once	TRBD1	TGTGCCAGCGATAACAGGGGGCGAAGCAATCAGCCCCAGCATTTT	CASDNRGRSNQPQHF
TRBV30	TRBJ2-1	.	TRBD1	TGTGCCTGGGAACCGGGACAGGGCGACAATGAGCAGTTCTTC	CAWEPGQGDNEQFF
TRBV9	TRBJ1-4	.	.	TGTGCCAGCAGCGGGGGGGTTAAGGTTGAAAAACTGTTTTTT	CASSGGVKVEKLFF
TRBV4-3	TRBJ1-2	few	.	TGCGCCAGCAGCCAAGTATATCCCCCCTCCGGGCAGGGGCGTTGGGGCTACACCTTC	CASSQVYPPSGQGRWGYTF
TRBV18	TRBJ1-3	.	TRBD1	TGTGCCAGCTCACCGGATCATACAGGGGGCTCTGGAAACACCATATATTTT	CASSPDHTGGSGNTIYF
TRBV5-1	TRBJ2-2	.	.	TGCGCCAGCAGCTTGTCAGGGGACGCGAACACCGGGGAGCTGTTTTTT	CASSLSGDANTGELFF
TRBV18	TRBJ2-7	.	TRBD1	TGTGCCAGCTCGGAGGGGACAGGGTCTTCCTACGAGCAGTACTTC	CASSEGTGSSYEQYF
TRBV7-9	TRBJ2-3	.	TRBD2	TGTGCCAGCAGCTTATGGTATAGCGGGGGGGGGACAGATACGCAGTATTTT	CASSLWYSGGGTDTQYF
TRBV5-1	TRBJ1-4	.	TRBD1	TGCGCCAGCAGCTTGAGAGGGACAGGGGGCCCCGTGGATGAAAAACTGTTTTTT	CASSLRGTGGPVDEKLFF
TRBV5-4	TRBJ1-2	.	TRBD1	TGTGCCAGCAGCTTGGCAGGGGGCGCGGGAACATATGGCTACACCTTC	CASSLAGGAGTYGYTF
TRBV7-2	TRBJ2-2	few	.	TGTGCCAGCAGCCCGCACCAGGTCGCGAACACCGGGGAGCTGTTTTTT	CASSPHQVANTGELFF
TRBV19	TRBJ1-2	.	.	TGTGCCATTAGAGACAGAGTTAACTATGACTACACCTTC	CAIRDRVNYDYTF
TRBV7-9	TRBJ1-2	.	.	TGTGCCAGCAGCTTAGAGGCAGGGTATAACTATGGCTACACCTTC	CASSLEAGYNYGYTF
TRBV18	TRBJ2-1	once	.	TGTGCCAGCTCACCTCAGGGGATAAGCTACAATGAGCAGTTCTTC	CASSPQGISYNEQFF
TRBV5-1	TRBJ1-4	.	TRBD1	TGCGCCAGCAGCCCAGGACGGGGACAGGGGGCAGTAAGTGAAAAACTGTTTTTT	CASSPGRGQGAVSEKLFF
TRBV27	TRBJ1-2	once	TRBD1	TGTGCCAGCAGTAACGCCGGGACAGGGGAGGGCTACACCTTC	CASSNAGTGEGYTF
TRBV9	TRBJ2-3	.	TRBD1	TGTGCCAGCAGCGTCGTAGGACAGGGTGGTGCAGATACGCAGTATTTT	CASSVVGQGGADTQYF
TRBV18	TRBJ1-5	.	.	TGTGCCAGCTCATATACAGGGCTGCAGCAGCCCCAGCATTTT	CASSYTGLQQPQHF
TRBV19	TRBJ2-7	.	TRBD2	TGTGCCAGTAGTAGCGGGAGGGCCCGTGGCTACGAGCAGTACTTC	CASSSGRARGYEQYF
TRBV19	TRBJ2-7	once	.	TGTGCCAGTAGTATAGATCGGAGGACCTCCTACGAGCAGTACTTC	CASSIDRRTSYEQYF
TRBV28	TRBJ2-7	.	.	TGTGCCACCGGAGAGAGTAACGAGCAGTACTTC	CATGESNEQYF
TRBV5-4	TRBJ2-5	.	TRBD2	TGTGCCAGCAGTTCCGGAAGCGGGGGAGGAGAGACCCAGTACTTC	CASSSGSGGGETQYF
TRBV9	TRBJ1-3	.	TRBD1	TGTGCCAGCAGCGAATTGGACAGGACTCTTGGAAACACCATATATTTT	CASSELDRTLGNTIYF
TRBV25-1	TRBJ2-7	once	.	TGTGCCAGCTGGGGCCGGGCAACCGAGCAGTACTTC	CASWGRATEQYF
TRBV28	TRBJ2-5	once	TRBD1	TGTGCCAGCAGCGGGGCCGGGACAGGGGACCAAGAGACCCAGTACTTC	CASSGAGTGDQETQYF